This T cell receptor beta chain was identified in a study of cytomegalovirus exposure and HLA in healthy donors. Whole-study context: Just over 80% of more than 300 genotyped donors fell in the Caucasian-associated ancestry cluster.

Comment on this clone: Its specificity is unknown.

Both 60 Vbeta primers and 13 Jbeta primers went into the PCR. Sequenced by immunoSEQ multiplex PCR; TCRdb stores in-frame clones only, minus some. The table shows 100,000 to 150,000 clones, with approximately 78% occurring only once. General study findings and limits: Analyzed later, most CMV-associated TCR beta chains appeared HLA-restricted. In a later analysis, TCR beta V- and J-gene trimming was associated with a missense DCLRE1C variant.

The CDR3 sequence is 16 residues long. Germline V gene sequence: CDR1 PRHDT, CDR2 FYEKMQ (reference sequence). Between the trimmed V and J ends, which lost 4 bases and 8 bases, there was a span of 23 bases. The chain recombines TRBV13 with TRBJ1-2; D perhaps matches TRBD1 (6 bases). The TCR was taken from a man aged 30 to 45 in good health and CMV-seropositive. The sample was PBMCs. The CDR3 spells CASSSLGTNELEGYTF. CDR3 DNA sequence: TGTGCCAGCAGCTCCCTGGGGACAAACGAACTGGAAGGCTACACCTTC.